This record covers a single T cell receptor (beta chain). Sequence at one end of the junction differs from germline and may be a read error. This sample stems from a study of tumor-infiltrating lymphocytes in primary liver carcinoma. A primer in the constant region served to generate TCR beta cDNA from roughly 450 ng of total RNA. Each TCR beta library was derived from three nested multiplex PCR rounds that employed slightly modified ARM-PCR. Both of the initial two PCR rounds ran for 10 cycles and employed TRBV1-TRBV30 forward primers alongside a C-beta reverse primer. TCRdb analysed the multiplex PCR reads with MiXCR anew, one entry per CDR3 protein. The sample has approximately 60,000 distinct CDR3 sequences, over 65% seen once; the top ten hold roughly three fifths. In germline, CDR1 is MNHNS, CDR2 SASEGT. This CDR3 contains 19 residues. Without any cell sorting, roughly 17-31 mg of bulk tissue yielded co-extracted RNA and DNA. Patients were chronically HBV-infected and treatment-naive.

The sequence was collected from a middle-aged man with primary liver carcinoma and hepatitis B virus infection. This sequence joins TRBV6-1 and TRBJ2-2; TRBD2 matches at 10 bases. The source material was liver tumor tissue from sampling region 2. The subset: tumor region T2, inferior pole. The CDR3 bases are TGTGCCAGCAGTGAATACCAGCCCCTAGCGGGGGCAAACACCGGGGAGCTCTTTTTT. Its protein product is CASSEYQPLAGANTGELFF.